This TCR beta chain was observed in a study of T-cell reconstitution after alpha-beta-depleted transplantation in children. The CDR3 has 14 amino acids. With 7 bases removed from V and 2 bases from J, the gap between germline ends came to 16 bases. Germline V lookup: CDR1 SQVTM, CDR2 ANQGSEA. This sample's TCRbeta library carried unique molecular identifier barcodes. TCRdb reanalysed the PCR reads using MiXCR and keeps one entry per CDR3 protein. The table shows 200,000 to 250,000 distinct CDR3 sequences, with 8% to 9.5% occurring only once. V gene TRBV29-1 combines with J gene TRBJ2-3; TRBD2 is a possible D gene (5 bases). The sequences come from PBMCs from the stem cell graft donor, collected from the stem cell graft. The clonotype was recovered from a human donor who donated a stem cell graft to a child with acute lymphoblastic leukemia. The CDR3 region is CSATPGLHTDTQYF. CDR3 in DNA: TGCAGCGCCACTCCGGGATTGCACACAGATACGCAGTATTTT.